This TCR beta chain derives from a study of blood T cells in healthy people across ages. Overall study findings and caveats: Among long-lived donors, naive CD4+ cells were more numerous and diversity higher than in aged donors. Naive and antigen-experienced cells were not separated, limiting conclusive comparison.

A sample-barcoded 5' primer and a J-beta primer mix were used in a second PCR of roughly 6 to 11 cycles. TCRdb reanalysed the 5' RACE reads using MiXCR and keeps one entry per CDR3 protein. Seen here are 1.8 million or so distinct CDR3 sequences, around 42% observed once, and the top ten hold around 23%. Comments on this clonotype: Its antigen is undetermined. An end of the junction differs from the germline gene, which may be a read error.

The CDR3 runs 13 residues. The germline V gene has CDR1 SGHTA and CDR2 FQGNSA. V usage is TRBV7-2 and J usage is TRBJ2-6; D perhaps matches TRBD1 (5 bases). The sequenced sample consisted of blood. The clonotype was recovered from a human donor in good health. CDR3 in DNA: TGTGCCGGCAGTTACTCTGGGGCCAACGTCCCGACTTTC. Residues: CAGSYSGANVPTF.